The 9 T cell receptor beta chains presented below share a single source sample, sequenced in a study of cytomegalovirus exposure and HLA in healthy donors. The PCR employed 60 Vbeta primers together with 13 Jbeta primers. Method: immunoSEQ multiplex PCR; TCRdb's copy keeps in-frame clones and lacks some. The sample lists roughly 93,000 clones, more than 70% occurring once. Material: PBMCs. The receptors were sampled from a man aged 40-55 years in good health and CMV-seronegative.

The rearrangement joins TRBV27 to TRBJ1-2; 8 bases agree with TRBD1. The CDR3 extends over 14 amino acids. In germline, CDR1 is MNHEY, CDR2 SMNVEV (reference sequence). Trimming removed 5 bases from V and 4 bases from J; junction bases left unmatched: 6. The CDR3 here is CASSGDRPGYGYTF. In DNA form, the CDR3 reads TGTGCCAGCAGTGGGGACAGGCCGGGCTATGGCTACACCTTC.

The CDR3 reads CASSLGLAGNEQFF. Written as DNA, the CDR3 is TGTGCCAGCAGCTTAGGACTAGCCGGTAATGAGCAGTTCTTC. The chain uses TRBV11-2 and TRBJ2-1; 7 nucleotides line up with TRBD2. CDR3 length: 14 residues. Germline lookup yields CDR1 SGHAT and CDR2 FQNNGV. With V trimmed by 1 base and J by 7 bases, 4 bases remained unmatched.

V gene TRBV11-2 combines with J gene TRBJ2-7; the D is unclear. The CDR3 extends over 15 amino acids. V was shortened by 2 bases and J by 0 bases, with 11 bases between the two germline ends. Germline CDR1 is SGHAT and CDR2 is FQNNGV. The DNA for the CDR3 is TGTGCCAGCAGCTTACTAGGCCGCAGCTCCTACGAGCAGTACTTC. Translating it yields CASSLLGRSSYEQYF.

This clone was recorded a few times. The chain is built from TRBV7-3 and TRBJ2-3; 8 nucleotides agree with TRBD2. V lost 3 bases and J lost 0; bases outside the gene matches: 2. CDR3 length: 15 residues. Germline values: CDR1 SGHTA, CDR2 FQGTGA. The CDR3 loop reads CASSFSGASTDTQYF. The CDR3 DNA sequence: TGTGCCAGCAGCTTTAGCGGGGCTAGCACAGATACGCAGTATTTT.

The chain uses TRBV7-3 and TRBJ1-2; D ambiguous. The CDR3 has 13 amino acids. CDR1 is SGHTA and CDR2 is FQGTGA in the germline V gene. Trimming took off 0 bases at V and 4 bases at J, with 6 bases between the two ends. CDR3 sequence: CASSLTHSYGYTF. The CDR3 DNA is TGTGCCAGCAGCTTAACTCACTCCTATGGCTACACCTTC. Variable domain in full (rest from reference TRBV7-3 and TRBJ1-2): GAGVSQTPSNKVTEKGKYVELRCDPISGHTALYWYRQSLGQGPEFLIYFQGTGAADDSGLPNDRFFAVRPEGSVSTLKIQRTERGDSAVYLCASSLTHSYGYTFGSGTRLTVV.

V gene TRBV5-8 combines with J gene TRBJ1-5; D may be TRBD1 (6 bases). The CDR3 has 13 residues. Trimming stripped 5 bases from V and 6 bases from J, with 12 bases between. CDR1 and CDR2 (germline): SGHTS, YDEGEE. DNA of the CDR3: TGTGCCAGCAGAGGGGGTTATAGTCAGCCCCAGCATTTT. This sequence encodes CASRGGYSQPQHF.

The genes are TRBV28 and TRBJ2-7, with TRBD2 identical over 14 bases. J gave up 0 bases and V 4 bases, and 11 bases lay outside the gene matches. The CDR3 length is 19 residues. Germline values: CDR1 MDHEN, CDR2 SYDVKM. The CDR3 bases are TGTGCCAGCAGTTCTCCGGGACTAGCGGGGGTCGATGGCTCCTACGAGCAGTACTTC. Its protein product is CASSSPGLAGVDGSYEQYF.

The V gene is TRBV6-5, the J gene TRBJ1-5; no clear D gene. Looked up from germline, CDR1 is MNHEY and CDR2 is SVGAGI. CDR3 size: 13 residues. Trimming pared 7 bases from V and 3 bases from J, leaving 10 bases between. The CDR3 DNA reads TGTGCCAGCAAGCGGACTCTCAATCAGCCCCAGCATTTT. As protein: CASKRTLNQPQHF.

This rearrangement joins TRBV6-6 to TRBJ1-5; D possibly corresponds to TRBD1 (6 bases). Germline V gene lookup returns CDR1 MNHNY and CDR2 SVGAGI (reference sequence). CDR3 length: 16 residues. Trimming removed 0 bases from V and 2 bases from J, with 11 bases in between. The DNA of the CDR3 is TGTGCCAGCAGTTACTCACAGGGAGGGGGCAATCAGCCCCAGCATTTT. It is translated as CASSYSQGGGNQPQHF.